This T cell receptor (beta chain) is drawn from a study of vaccination effects on CD4 cells after COVID-19. Repertoires were generated with immunoSEQ multiplex PCR, while TCRdb's copy carries only in-frame clones and drops some. The sample contains roughly 30,000 clones, over 70% of which appear only once. Isolating CD4+ T cells followed approximately ten days of culture. Two doses of either BNT162b2 or mRNA-1273 were given to each participant. The CDR3 loop spans 14 amino acids. Germline V gene lookup returns CDR1 SNHLY and CDR2 FYNNEI. The ends lost 6 bases at V and 5 bases at J; junction bases unmatched: 9. Turning to this clone: The antigen remains unidentified.

The rearrangement uses TRBV2 and TRBJ2-5; TRBD1 matches 7 bases. This sequence originates from a human donor who received a COVID-19 vaccine. The specimen comprised CD4+ T cells from PBMCs cultured without peptide, sampled after COVID-19 vaccination. CDR3 DNA: TGTGCCAGCAGAACTGCGCAGGGGGTGGAGACCCAGTACTTC. Protein product: CASRTAQGVETQYF.